The source of this T cell receptor beta chain is a study of cytomegalovirus exposure and HLA in healthy donors (dated by TCRdb to between 2016 and 2019). A note on the overall study: An earlier analysis of a few hundred of the donors reported 276 Gb of sequence data and some 110 million unique TCR beta sequences obtained from around 180 million T cells. An early release that covered about 640 HLA-typed donors contained 300 to 350 gigabases of sequencing data and 80 million or so unique TCR sequences. Among the approximately 430 genotyped donors, around 81% belonged to the genetic ancestry cluster associated with self-reported Caucasian donors. The study aimed to test whether cataloging public T cell receptors could reveal signatures of past pathogen exposure. The study used immunosequencing to profile the T cell repertoires of approximately 630 subjects and linked those repertoires to cytomegalovirus serostatus. Along with the roughly 670-subject first cohort, a separate validation cohort of around 120 different subjects was used. To predict cytomegalovirus infection status, the study brought together high-throughput TCR immunosequencing, statistical association of individual TCRs with disease status, and machine learning. A later analysis re-analyzed previously published TCR beta repertoires from roughly 630 donors and added high-resolution HLA genotyping to study TCR occurrence patterns. Rather than using new phenotypic data, the later analysis identified candidate immune exposures from TCR beta sequences and from how often those sequences occurred across donors. An earlier analysis of around 580 of the donors used high-throughput TCR beta sequencing to judge whether each TCR beta V gene segment behaved as functional or pseudogenic. Alongside the repertoire data, information on donor age, sex, ethnicity and CMV serostatus was compiled. Genome-wide SNP genotypes for about three fifths of the 666 donors were used in a later genetic analysis, which treated that subset as a discovery cohort. Every discovery cohort repertoire had been produced on one sequencing platform. HLA typing covered class I and class II loci at four-digit resolution. Typing coverage varied by locus: roughly 629-630 donors for A, B, C, DRB1 and DQB1; more than 500 for DQA1; around 570 for DPA1; fewer than 480 for DPB1. Because of strong linkage in the cohort, a few DR-DQ haplotypes were treated as single units for association and clustering. Among under 450 genotyped donors of the cohort, an average of around 240,000 unique TCR beta nucleotide sequences were sequenced per donor, about a sixth of them non-productive. What the work shows at the level of the full study, not this receptor alone: Only TCR beta chains were sequenced in this cohort, and the absence of alpha or paired-chain data limited detectable features. For the cohort, immune exposure information was limited to CMV serostatus. Broadly in line with IMGT annotations, most TCR beta V segments showed up in productive rearrangements about 87% or about 30% of the time in an earlier analysis of a few hundred of the donors. Most TCR sequences were observed very rarely across donors, whereas some public TCRs were present in many individuals. In the study, some 180 TCR beta chains were listed as associated with cytomegalovirus. Sequencing depth was assumed to be roughly uniform across donors in the presence/absence analyses, though that assumption may not hold. The classifier was reported to diagnose cytomegalovirus status with high specificity and sensitivity in both the original and validation cohorts. The 87-base-pair reads could not distinguish some IMGT-functional V segments, including TRBV6-2 and TRBV6-3, so those segments were excluded. A later analysis found that TCR association rates varied across HLA loci, with DRB1 alleles showing the most associated TCRs and HLA-C alleles the fewest. An association between a missense DCLRE1C variant and V-gene and J-gene trimming of TCR beta chains was found in a later genetic analysis and replicated in an independent cohort. Specific HLA alleles were associated with about 17,000 TCR beta sequences at a false discovery rate of 0.05 in a later analysis. A few of the identified cytomegalovirus-associated TCR beta chains were confirmed in vitro to be specific for cytomegalovirus antigens. Linkage disequilibrium might explain the correlated functional status among segregating V segments, but an unknown experimental factor could not be excluded. Because counts were too low, seventeen rarely observed V segments, including chromosome 9 orphons, were left out of the earlier analysis of roughly 600 of the donors. Compared with equally common non-associated chains, HLA-associated TCR beta chains in a later analysis were more clonally expanded and had lower generation probabilities. In a later analysis, most CMV-associated TCR beta chains were found to appear HLA-restricted, with HLA associations seemingly driven largely by CMV exposure. A further reported finding was that TCR beta sequences accurately predicted the HLA-A and HLA-B alleles for most subjects in the first cohort. According to the authors, the approach could potentially be generalized to other disease states and immunological phenotypes. Because HLA typing was unavailable for some donors at each locus, only the typed subset was used in association tests. Several of the top co-occurrence clusters appeared to be linked to parvovirus B19, influenza, CMV and Epstein-Barr virus, according to a later analysis. A cluster of highly shared sequence variants was judged likely to be a technical artifact of the sequencing pipeline. When HLA alleles, especially DR and DQ, strongly co-occurred, TCR associations were difficult to assign to individual alleles. Compared with the approximately 720-donor mean, donors in an Asian-associated ancestry cluster had fewer N-insertions in productive TCRs, according to a later genetic analysis.

The germline V gene gives CDR1 as MRHNA and CDR2 as SNTAGT. Reading from cysteine to phenylalanine, the CDR3 counts 14 amino acids. Just the 42-base CDR3 DNA is kept, in frame starting at base 1. Relative to germline, V is missing 5 bases and J is missing 4 bases, with 5 bases of the junction outside any gene match. As for this clone: The antigen it recognizes is unknown.

The cohort comprised some 700 healthy bone marrow donors. At the time of sampling, all cohort members were nominally healthy, though unrecorded immune exposures were likely present. The donor was CMV seronegative and belonged to the group of under 400 seronegative cohort members. A peripheral blood sample was collected from each donor, and TCR beta sequencing was performed on peripheral blood mononuclear cells. Genomic DNA extraction from the blood cell samples was performed with the Qiagen DNeasy Blood Extraction Kit. The method was the immunoSEQ multiplex PCR assay. For the multiplex PCR, a mixture combining 60 forward primers for TCR Vbeta segments and 13 reverse primers for TCR Jbeta segments was used. Amplification of the CDR3 region of rearranged TCR beta genes was performed with a multiplex PCR assay on genomic DNA. On the Illumina HiSeq System, the amplified TCR beta libraries were sequenced as 87-base-pair reads. Per the source publication's procedure: A later analysis tallied 75 million to 95 million unique TCR beta chains across the 650 to 750 repertoires, and around 10 million of those chains were shared by two or more donors. To remove PCR and sequencing errors, raw reads were error-corrected and collapsed into unique sequences using a nearest-neighbor algorithm that merged closely related sequences. To assign V, D and J gene segments, CDR3 sequences were aligned to IMGT reference sequences. Each retained sequence needed at least a six-nucleotide match to both a V gene segment and a J gene segment. Rearrangements were called productive when the CDR3 lacked stop codons and stayed in frame with V and J; all others were non-productive. Following IMGT convention, CDR3 was defined as the stretch from the second conserved V-encoded cysteine up to the conserved J-encoded phenylalanine. Sequences without an unambiguous match to a single V gene segment were excluded from the earlier analysis of several hundred of the donors. An earlier analysis of 587 of the donors classified V segments as functional when productive rearrangements were above 56.7% and as segregating when the standard deviation between donors was above 5%. A statistical classification framework was built to diagnose cytomegalovirus status from the catalog of TCR beta chain sequences. In a later analysis, TCR nucleotide sequences were compared against IMGT/GENE-DB human TR gene sequences so that V and J genes could be assigned. The TCRdist pipeline was used in a later analysis to assign CDR3 sequences and most-parsimonious VDJ recombination scenarios. In a later analysis, each TCR beta chain was defined by its CDR3 amino acid sequence together with its V-gene family, and reads lacking a unique V-gene family were excluded. To address suspected cross-contamination and a sequencing artifact, a later analysis removed 450 to 700 highly shared, low-generation-probability nucleotide sequences. A later analysis calculated a clonal expansion index for each public chain from normalized within-repertoire ranks of inferred template counts. Generation probabilities in a later analysis came from a VDJ recombination model fitted to out-of-frame rearrangements, and those results were checked against IGoR. In a later analysis, TCR-TCR, TCR-HLA and TCR-CMV co-occurrence was scored with hypergeometric tests, and a repertoire-size bias correction was applied to TCR pairs. False discovery rates were estimated in a later analysis by permuting HLA or CMV assignments 20 times. In a later analysis, co-occurring TCRs were grouped using DBSCAN, and TCRdist sequence similarity was added for clustering within HLA-allele-positive subsets. For co-occurrence clustering, repertoires with fewer than 30,000 or more than 120,000 public chains were excluded, along with five repertoires with anomalous nucleotide sharing. The source is immuneACCESS, and TCRdb retained only in-frame sequences with V and J called. Part of the clones is not carried over; for the studies checked, unresolved V genes explain less than half of this, and the remainder is unexplained. V and J calls and clone size are given by that table; D and trimming were obtained from the DNA. The sample's table covers some 39,000 clones. The ten top clones hold about 6.3% of the sample.

The sample consisted of PBMCs. The chain employs TRBV6-4 and TRBJ2-7, with 10 central nucleotides matching TRBD1. The receptor comes from a man aged 25 to 40 in good health and CMV-seronegative. The DNA sequence reads TGTGCCAGCAGTCACCGGGACAGGGGTTACGAGCAGTACTTC. The resulting protein is CASSHRDRGYEQYF.